The present T cell receptor beta chain was sequenced within a study of radiation and T cells in renal cell carcinoma. Points from the study as a whole: No pretreatment tumor biopsies were available for baseline clonotypes.

Stated time point: blood 2 weeks post-SBRT. Stated treatment: 15 Gy SBRT to primary tumor, nephrectomy 4 weeks later. Blood was sampled at baseline, 2 weeks and 4 weeks after SBRT. TCRdb's copy holds only in-frame clones and misses some; the assay was immunoSEQ multiplex PCR. There are 150,000 or so clones in the sample; roughly 89% occur only once, and over 10% lies in the top ten. The CDR3 spans 13 residues. Germline loops: CDR1 MNHEY, CDR2 SVGAGI. V was clipped by 11 bases and J by 5 bases, with 16 bases between them. A word on this clone: The antigen is unknown.

The sequences come from blood, collected from a patient whose treatment included radiotherapy and nephrectomy. This chain links TRBV6-5 with TRBJ2-1; D assignment may be TRBD1 or TRBD2 (6 bases each). The clonotype was recovered from a woman between 45 and 65 years old with renal cell carcinoma. The DNA of the CDR3 is TGTGCCCCTGGAGGGGGTTTGGACAATGAGCAGTTCTTC. Translating it yields CAPGGGLDNEQFF.